This T cell receptor (beta chain) comes out of a study of blood T cell repertoires in COVID-19. About the study: The cDNA or gDNA used as material had been derived from T cells, B-cell-depleted T cells, or PBMCs.

Enrolled during active infection, Seattle patients were then followed longitudinally. Germline V gives CDR1 SEHNR, CDR2 FQNEAQ (reference sequence). V was clipped by 1 base and J by 5 bases, with 12 bases between them. The CDR3 length is 14 residues. Libraries were prepared by immunoSEQ multiplex PCR; TCRdb keeps only in-frame clonotypes and omits some of them. The table lists 200,000 or so clones, about 82% of them singletons. The receptor's source is a man in his 60s with COVID-19, enrolled during active disease. The V gene is TRBV7-9, the J gene TRBJ2-7; maybe TRBD1 (6 bases). The sequenced sample consisted of peripheral blood. The CDR3: CASSLGQVSDEQYF. CDR3 DNA: TGTGCCAGCAGCTTAGGACAGGTGTCCGACGAGCAGTACTTC.